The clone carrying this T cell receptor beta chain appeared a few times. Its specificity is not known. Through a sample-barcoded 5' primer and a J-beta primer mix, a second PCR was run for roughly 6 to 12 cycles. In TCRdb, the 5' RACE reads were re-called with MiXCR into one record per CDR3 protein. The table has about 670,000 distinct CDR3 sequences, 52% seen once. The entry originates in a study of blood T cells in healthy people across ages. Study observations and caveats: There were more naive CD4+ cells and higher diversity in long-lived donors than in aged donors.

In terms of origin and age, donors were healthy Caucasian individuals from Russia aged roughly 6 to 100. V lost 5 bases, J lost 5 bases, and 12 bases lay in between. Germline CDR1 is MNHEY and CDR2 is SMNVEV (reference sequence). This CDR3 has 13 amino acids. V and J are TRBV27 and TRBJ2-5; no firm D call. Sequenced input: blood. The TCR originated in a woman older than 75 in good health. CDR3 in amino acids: CASSVSRGETQYF. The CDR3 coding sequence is TGTGCCAGCAGTGTAAGTCGAGGCGAGACCCAGTACTTC.